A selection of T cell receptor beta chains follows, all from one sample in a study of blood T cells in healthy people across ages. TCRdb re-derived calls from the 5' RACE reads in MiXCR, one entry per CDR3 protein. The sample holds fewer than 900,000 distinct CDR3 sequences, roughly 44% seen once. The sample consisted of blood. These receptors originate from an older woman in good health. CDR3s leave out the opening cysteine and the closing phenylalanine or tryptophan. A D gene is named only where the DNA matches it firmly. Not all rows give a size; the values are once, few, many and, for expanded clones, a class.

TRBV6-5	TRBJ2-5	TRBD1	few	ASSLSPGQGWETQY
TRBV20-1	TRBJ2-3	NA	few	SGTDPKVDTQY
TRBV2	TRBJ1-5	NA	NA	ASRGRESNQPQH
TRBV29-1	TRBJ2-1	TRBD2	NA	SVEGSSGSYNEQF
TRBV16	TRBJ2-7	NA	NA	ASSWTGDHEQY
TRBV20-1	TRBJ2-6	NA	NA	SARDRQYSGANVLT
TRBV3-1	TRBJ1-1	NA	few	ASSRGEVNTEAF
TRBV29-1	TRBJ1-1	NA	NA	SVEGQGLREAF
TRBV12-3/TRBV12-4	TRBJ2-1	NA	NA	ASSWVPNEQF
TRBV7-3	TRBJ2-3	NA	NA	ASSPSSGRGRTDTQY
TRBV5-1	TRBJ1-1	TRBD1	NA	ASYPGTGANTEAF
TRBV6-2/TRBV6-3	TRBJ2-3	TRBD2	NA	DSSWTSGIADTQY
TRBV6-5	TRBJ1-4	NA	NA	ASRTVENEKLF
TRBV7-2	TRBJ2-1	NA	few	ASSLGTPASYEQF
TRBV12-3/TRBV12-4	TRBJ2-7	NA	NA	ASSCGGARPYEQY
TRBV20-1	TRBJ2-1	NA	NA	SAETSHEQF
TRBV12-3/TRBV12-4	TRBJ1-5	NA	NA	ASSLARGGGRPQH
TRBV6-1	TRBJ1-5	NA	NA	ASSDPDQGGWGDQPQH
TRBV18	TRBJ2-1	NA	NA	ASSPPAGDEQF
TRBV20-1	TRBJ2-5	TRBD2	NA	SPRGGAYNEQY
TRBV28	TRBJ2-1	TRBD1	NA	ASSLRSGTGDCNEQF
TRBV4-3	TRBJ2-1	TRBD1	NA	ASSHPGTGLNEQF
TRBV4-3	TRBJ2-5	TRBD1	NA	ASSQDTPTGGETQY
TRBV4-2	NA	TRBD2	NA	ASSQSEWGGYEQY
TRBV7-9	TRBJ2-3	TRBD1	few	ASSRTGGGTDTQY
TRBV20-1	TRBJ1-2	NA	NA	SARDRKQGYGYT
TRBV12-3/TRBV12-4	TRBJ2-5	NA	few	ASSLTQGVETQY
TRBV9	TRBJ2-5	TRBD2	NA	ASTSGTPGETQY
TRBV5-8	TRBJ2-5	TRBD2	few	ASSVSGAKTQY
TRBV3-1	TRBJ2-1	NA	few	ASSQEGPAPEQF
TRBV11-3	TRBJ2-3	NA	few	ASSDDTDTQY
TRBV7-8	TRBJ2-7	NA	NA	ASSIRREEQY
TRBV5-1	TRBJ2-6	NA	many	ATGGSGANVLT
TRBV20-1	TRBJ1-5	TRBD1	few	SAQQGTLNQPQH
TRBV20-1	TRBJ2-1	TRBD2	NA	SAGGTSGRHYNEQF
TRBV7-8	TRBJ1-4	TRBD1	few	ASSFTGGGEKLF
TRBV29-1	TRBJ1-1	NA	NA	SVEGPVNTEAF
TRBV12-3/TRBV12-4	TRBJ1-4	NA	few	ASSFPMDWGEKLF
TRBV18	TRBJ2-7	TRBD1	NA	ASSPTGTHEQY
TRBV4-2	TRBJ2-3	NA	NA	ASSPTGDSTDTQY
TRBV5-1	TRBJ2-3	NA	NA	ASRSLAREDTQY
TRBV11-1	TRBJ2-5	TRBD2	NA	ASSLAGERNEQY
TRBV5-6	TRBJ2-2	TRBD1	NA	ASSFLSGTGYTGELF
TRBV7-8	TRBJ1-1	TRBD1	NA	ASSTPDRANTEAF
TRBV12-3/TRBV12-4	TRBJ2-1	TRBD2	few	ASTVSGGGEQF
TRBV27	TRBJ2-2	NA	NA	ASSSGTSPITGEF
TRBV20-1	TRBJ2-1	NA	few	SARAPEDPNEQF
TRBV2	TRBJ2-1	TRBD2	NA	VSSNQAAGGPLNEQF
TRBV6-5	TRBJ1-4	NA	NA	ASSYRGAVSEKLF
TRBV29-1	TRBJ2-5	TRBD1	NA	SVRTGSLQETQY
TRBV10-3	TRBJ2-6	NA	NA	AISESLPGANVLT
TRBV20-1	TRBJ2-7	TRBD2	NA	SARDSGTGVGREQY
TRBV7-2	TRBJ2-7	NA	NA	ASSLEKRTYEQY